This T cell receptor beta chain was sequenced for a study of blood T cell repertoires in COVID-19. Study at large: Acute-phase and convalescent COVID-19 samples originated in the United States, Italy and Spain. Sources were T cells, B-cell-depleted T cells, or PBMCs; the material itself was cDNA or gDNA.

The CDR3 length is 14 residues. The V and J ends lost 6 bases and 9 bases respectively, with 20 bases between them. Germline V gene data show CDR1 as SGHVS and CDR2 as FQNEAQ. Profiled with immunoSEQ multiplex PCR; TCRdb holds only in-frame clones, not every one. The sample has under 50,000 clones, over 70% seen once. The material sequenced was peripheral blood. The rearrangement links TRBV7-8 to TRBJ2-5; possible D gene TRBD2, 6 bases. The source is a man between 65 and 85 years old with acute or convalescent COVID-19. The CDR3 sequence: CASRTSSAPGAQYF. The CDR3 region has the DNA TGTGCCAGCAGGACGTCTAGCGCCCCTGGGGCCCAGTACTTC.